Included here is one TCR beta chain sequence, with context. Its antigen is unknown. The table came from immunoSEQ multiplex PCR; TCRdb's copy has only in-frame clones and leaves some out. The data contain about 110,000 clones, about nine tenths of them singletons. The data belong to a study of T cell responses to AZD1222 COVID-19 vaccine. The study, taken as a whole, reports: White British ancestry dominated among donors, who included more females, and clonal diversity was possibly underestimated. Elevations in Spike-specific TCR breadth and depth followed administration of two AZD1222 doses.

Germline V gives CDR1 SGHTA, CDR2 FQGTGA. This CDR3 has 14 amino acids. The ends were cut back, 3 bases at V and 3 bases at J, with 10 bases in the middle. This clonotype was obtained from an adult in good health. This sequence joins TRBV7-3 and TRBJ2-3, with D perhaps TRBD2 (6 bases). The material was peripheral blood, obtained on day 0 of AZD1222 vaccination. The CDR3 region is CASSFQGTTDTQYF. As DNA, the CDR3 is TGTGCCAGCAGCTTTCAAGGGACTACAGATACGCAGTATTTT. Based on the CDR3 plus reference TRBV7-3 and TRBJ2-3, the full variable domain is GAGVSQTPSNKVTEKGKYVELRCDPISGHTALYWYRQSLGQGPEFLIYFQGTGAADDSGLPNDRFFAVRPEGSVSTLKIQRTERGDSAVYLCASSFQGTTDTQYFGPGTRLTVL.